The 6 T cell receptor beta chains given below trace back to one sample, sequenced in a study of shared clonotypes between healthy human individuals. Repertoires were generated with immunoSEQ multiplex PCR, while TCRdb's copy carries only in-frame clones and drops some. The sample records 450,000 or so clones, more than 70% being singletons. Sequencing used PBMCs. The receptors were gathered from a woman between 35 and 50 years old in good health. Some clones in this sample may be carry-over from other donors' samples.

J is TRBJ2-1 and V is TRBV4-2; TRBD1 or TRBD2 may be the D gene (6 bases each). Germline V gene data show CDR1 as LGHNA and CDR2 as YNFKEQ. The CDR3 length is 14 residues. Trimming cost V 1 base and J 7 bases, with 11 bases left between them. CDR3: CASSQVTGRNEQFF. The CDR3 region has the DNA TGTGCCAGCAGCCAAGTCACAGGGAGGAATGAGCAGTTCTTC.

This clone was counted a single time. A far larger clone is a single base away, which makes a read error likely. The chain combines TRBV2 with TRBJ2-7, with TRBD1 matching 7 bases. V trimming: 0 bases; J trimming: 3 bases; junction bases outside the gene matches: 5. CDR1 is SNHLY, CDR2 FYNNEI, per germline. This CDR3 is 15 amino acids long. CDR3 DNA: TGTGCCAGCAGTGAAGCCCCAGGGGGTAGCTACGAGCAGTACTTC. It codes for CASSEAPGGSYEQYF.

This chain uses TRBV2 with TRBJ2-2; the D gene is possibly TRBD2 (6 bases). V lost 2 bases and J 6 bases, leaving 10 bases between the germline ends. This CDR3 spans 14 amino acids. The germline V gene has CDR1 SNHLY and CDR2 FYNNEI. CDR3 residues: CASSESTGAGELFF. The CDR3 DNA reads TGTGCCAGCAGTGAAAGTACGGGAGCCGGGGAGCTGTTTTTT. Full variable domain (rest looked up from reference TRBV2 and TRBJ2-2): EPEVTQTPSHQVTQMGQEVILRCVPISNHLYFYWYRQILGQKVEFLVSFYNNEISEKSEIFDDQFSVERPDGSNFTLKIRSTKLEDSAMYFCASSESTGAGELFFGEGSRLTVL.

The chain uses TRBV18 and TRBJ2-5; D assignment may be TRBD1 or TRBD2 (5 bases each). The CDR3 covers 13 residues. CDR1 and CDR2 (germline): KGHSH, LQKENI. The germline V and J ends were trimmed by 6 bases and 2 bases, with 10 bases remaining between them. CDR3 residues: CASSLGPQETQYF. The CDR3 DNA reads as TGTGCCAGCTCGTTGGGACCGCAAGAGACCCAGTACTTC. The full variable domain, rest sourced from reference TRBV18 and TRBJ2-5, is NAGVMQNPRHLVRRRGQEARLRCSPMKGHSHVYWYRQLPEEGLKFMVYLQKENIIDESGMPKERFSAEFPKEGPSILRIQQVVRGDSAAYFCASSLGPQETQYFGPGTRLLVL.

Comment on this clone: A single base is all that separates this from a far larger clone, so a read error is likely. The chain couples TRBV6-1 to TRBJ1-5; 7 nucleotides align to TRBD1. The ends lost 2 bases at V and 7 bases at J; junction bases unmatched: 8. The germline gives CDR1 MNHNS, CDR2 SASEGT. This CDR3 has 15 amino acids. In DNA, the CDR3 is TGTGCCAGCAGTGAATCTAGGGGGCGCAGGCAGCCCCAGCATTTT. Its translation is CASSESRGRRQPQHF.

The V and J genes are TRBV5-4 and TRBJ1-2; D might be TRBD1 (5 bases). The CDR3 has 13 residues. V shed 2 bases and J shed 5 bases, with 10 bases lying between them. Germline CDR1 and CDR2: SGHNT and YYREEE (reference sequence). Here the CDR3 reads CASSFGHEYGYTF. The CDR3 bases are TGTGCCAGCAGCTTTGGACACGAGTATGGCTACACCTTC.